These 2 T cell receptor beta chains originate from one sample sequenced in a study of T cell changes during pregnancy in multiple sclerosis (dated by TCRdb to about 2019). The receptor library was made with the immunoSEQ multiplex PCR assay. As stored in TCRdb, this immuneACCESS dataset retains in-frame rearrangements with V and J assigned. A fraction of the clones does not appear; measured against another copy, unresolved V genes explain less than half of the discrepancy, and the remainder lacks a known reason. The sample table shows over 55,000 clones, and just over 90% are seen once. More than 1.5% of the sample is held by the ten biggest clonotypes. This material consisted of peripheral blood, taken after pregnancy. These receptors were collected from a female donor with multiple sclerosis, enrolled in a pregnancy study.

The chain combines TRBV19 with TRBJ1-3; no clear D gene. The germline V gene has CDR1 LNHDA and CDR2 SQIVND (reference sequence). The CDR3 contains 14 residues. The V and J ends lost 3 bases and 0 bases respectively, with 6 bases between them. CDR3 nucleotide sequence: TGTGCCAGTAGTATCGGGAGCTCTGGAAACACCATATATTTT. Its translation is CASSIGSSGNTIYF.

CDR3: CASSSAGETQYF. CDR3 nucleotide sequence: TGCGCCAGCAGTTCCGCGGGAGAGACCCAGTACTTC. The V gene is TRBV5-1, the J gene TRBJ2-5; possibly TRBD2 for D (5 bases). V was clipped by 5 bases and J by 4 bases, with 9 bases between them. CDR3 length: 12 residues. Germline V lookup: CDR1 SGHRS, CDR2 YFSETQ.